This T cell receptor (beta chain) was sequenced in a study of T-cell reconstitution after alpha-beta-depleted transplantation in children listed by TCRdb under 2016. General notes on the study: Using TCR repertoire profiling, the study followed T-cell immune reconstitution in a quantitative way in children after TCRalphabeta/CD19-depleted allogeneic hematopoietic cell transplantation.

Reading the label with the study, this specimen's treatment or condition is: allogeneic hematopoietic cell transplantation with graft depleted of TCRalphabeta T cells and CD19 B cells. TCRalphabeta/CD19-depleted allogeneic hematopoietic cell grafts were given to the transplant recipients, all of whom were children. Spanning cysteine to phenylalanine, the CDR3 consists of 16 amino acids. Only CDR3 DNA is held: 48 bases, read in frame from base 1. CDR1 and CDR2, per the germline V gene (reference sequence), are MNHEY and SMNVEV. The V and J ends are trimmed by 6 bases and 2 bases, leaving 17 bases between them. The library was generated by PCR. The instrument given in TCRdb is Illumina HiSeq 2500. Molecular barcoding was employed in the preparation of TCR libraries, with unique molecular identifiers being used to normalize TCRbeta repertoire quantification. TCRdb reprocessing: public reads trimmed at Q25 with fastp, clones called with MiXCR, in-frame beta chains kept. One record per CDR3 amino acid sequence lists the most common genes and DNA. This sample comprises more than 500,000 distinct CDR3 sequences, approximately 10% of them detected only once. 12% to 15% of the sample belongs to the ten largest clones.

Study-level results and caveats: The apparently early recovery of alphabetaT-cell counts about two months after transplant reportedly depended on only several hundred rapidly expanded clones that came from non-depleted graft cells. The high TCRbeta diversity at day 60 in some patients was ascribed to recipient T cells and intrathymic progenitors that had survived conditioning. Hyperexpanded clone frequencies declined over subsequent months; after one year, T-cell counts and TCRbeta diversity were mostly attributed to newly produced T cells.

This clonotype came up many times. Its specific antigen is unknown. Base qualities are not provided; no much larger clone lies one nucleotide away. Sequences were derived from PBMCs, mostly from graft donor cells, sampled 180 days after TCRalphabeta/CD19-depleted stem cell transplant. The source of this sequence is a female patient under 10 years old who had a stem cell transplant for aplastic anemia, so the T cells may come from the graft donor. The chain is made from TRBV27 and TRBJ2-1; TRBD1 is possibly the D segment (7 matching bases). The CDR3: CASSTRRDSTYNEQFF. In nucleotides, the sequence is TGTGCCAGCAGCACAAGGCGGGACAGCACCTACAATGAGCAGTTCTTC.